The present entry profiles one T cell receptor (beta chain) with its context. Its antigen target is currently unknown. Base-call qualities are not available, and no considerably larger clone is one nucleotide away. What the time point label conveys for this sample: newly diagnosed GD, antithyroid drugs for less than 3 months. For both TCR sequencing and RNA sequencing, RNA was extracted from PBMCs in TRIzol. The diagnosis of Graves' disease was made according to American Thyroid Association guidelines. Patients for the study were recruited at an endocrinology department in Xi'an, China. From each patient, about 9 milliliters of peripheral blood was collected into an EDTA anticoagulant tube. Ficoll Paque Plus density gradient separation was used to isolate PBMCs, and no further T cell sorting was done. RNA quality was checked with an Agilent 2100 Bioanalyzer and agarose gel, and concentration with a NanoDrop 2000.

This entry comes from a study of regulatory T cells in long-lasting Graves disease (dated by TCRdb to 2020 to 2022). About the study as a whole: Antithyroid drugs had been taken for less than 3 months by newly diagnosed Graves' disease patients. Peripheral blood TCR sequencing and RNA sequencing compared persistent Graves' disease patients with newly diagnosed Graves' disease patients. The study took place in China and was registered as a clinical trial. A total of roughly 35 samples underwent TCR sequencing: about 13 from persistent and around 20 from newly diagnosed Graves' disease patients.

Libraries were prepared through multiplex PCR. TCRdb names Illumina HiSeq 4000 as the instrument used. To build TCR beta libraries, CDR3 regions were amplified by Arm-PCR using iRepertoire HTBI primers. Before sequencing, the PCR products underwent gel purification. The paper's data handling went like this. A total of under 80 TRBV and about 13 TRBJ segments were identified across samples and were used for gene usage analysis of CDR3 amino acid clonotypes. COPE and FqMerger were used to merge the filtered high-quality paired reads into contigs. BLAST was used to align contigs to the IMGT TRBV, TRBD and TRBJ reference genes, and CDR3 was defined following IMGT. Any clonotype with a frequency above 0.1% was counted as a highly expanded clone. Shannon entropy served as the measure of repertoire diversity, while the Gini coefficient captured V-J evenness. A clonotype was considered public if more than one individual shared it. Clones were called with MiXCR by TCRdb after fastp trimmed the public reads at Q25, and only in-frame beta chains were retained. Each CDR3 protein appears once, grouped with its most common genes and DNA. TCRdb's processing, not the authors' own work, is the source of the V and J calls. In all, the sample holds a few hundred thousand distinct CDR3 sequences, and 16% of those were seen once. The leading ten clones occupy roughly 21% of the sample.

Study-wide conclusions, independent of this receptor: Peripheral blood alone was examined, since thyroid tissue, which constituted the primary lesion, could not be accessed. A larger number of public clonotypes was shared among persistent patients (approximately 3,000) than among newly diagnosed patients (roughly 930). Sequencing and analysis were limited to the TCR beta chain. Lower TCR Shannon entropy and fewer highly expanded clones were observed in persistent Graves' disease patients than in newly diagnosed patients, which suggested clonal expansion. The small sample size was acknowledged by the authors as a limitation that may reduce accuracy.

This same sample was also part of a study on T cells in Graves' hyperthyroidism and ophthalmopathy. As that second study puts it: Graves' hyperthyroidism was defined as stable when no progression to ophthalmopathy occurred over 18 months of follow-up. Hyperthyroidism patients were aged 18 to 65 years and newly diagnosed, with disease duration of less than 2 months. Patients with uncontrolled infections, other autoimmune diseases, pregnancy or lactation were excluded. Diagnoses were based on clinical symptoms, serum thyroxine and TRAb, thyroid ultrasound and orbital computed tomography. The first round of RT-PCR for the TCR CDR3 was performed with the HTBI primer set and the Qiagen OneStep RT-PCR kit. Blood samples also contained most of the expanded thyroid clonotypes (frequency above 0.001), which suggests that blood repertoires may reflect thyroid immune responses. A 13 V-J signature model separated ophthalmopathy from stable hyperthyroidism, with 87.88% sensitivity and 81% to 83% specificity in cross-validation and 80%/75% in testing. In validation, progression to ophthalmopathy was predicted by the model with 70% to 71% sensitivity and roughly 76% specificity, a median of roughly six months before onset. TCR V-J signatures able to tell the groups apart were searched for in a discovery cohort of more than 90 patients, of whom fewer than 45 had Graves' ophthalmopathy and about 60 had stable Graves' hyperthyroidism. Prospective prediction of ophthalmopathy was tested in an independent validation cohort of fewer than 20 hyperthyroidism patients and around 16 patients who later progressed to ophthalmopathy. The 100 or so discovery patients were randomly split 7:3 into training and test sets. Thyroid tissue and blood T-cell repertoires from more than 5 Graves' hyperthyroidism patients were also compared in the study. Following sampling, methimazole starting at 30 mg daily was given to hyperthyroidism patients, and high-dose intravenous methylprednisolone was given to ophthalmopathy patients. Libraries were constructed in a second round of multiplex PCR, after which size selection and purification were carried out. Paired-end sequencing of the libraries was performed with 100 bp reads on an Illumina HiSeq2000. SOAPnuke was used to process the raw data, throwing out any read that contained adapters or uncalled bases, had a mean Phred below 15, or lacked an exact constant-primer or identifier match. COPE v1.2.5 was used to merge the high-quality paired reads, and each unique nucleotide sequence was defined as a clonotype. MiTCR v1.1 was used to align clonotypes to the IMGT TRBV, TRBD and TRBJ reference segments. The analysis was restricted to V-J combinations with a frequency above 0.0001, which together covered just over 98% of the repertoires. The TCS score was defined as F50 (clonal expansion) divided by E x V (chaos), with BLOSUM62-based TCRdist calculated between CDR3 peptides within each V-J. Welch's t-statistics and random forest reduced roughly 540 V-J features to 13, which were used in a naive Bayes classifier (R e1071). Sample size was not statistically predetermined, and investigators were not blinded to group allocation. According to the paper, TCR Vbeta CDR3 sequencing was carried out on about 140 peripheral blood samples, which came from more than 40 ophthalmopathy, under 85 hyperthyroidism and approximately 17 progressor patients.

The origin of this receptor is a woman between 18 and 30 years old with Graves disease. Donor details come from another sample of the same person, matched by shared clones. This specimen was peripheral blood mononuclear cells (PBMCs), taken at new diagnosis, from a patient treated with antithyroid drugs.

CDR3 sequence: CASSVVGGDPGSPLHF. The nucleotides are TGTGCCAGCAGCGTAGTAGGAGGGGACCCCGGATCACCCCTCCACTTT. The sequence joins TRBV9 to TRBJ1-6; TRBD1 might be the D gene, on 5 matching bases. The junction carries 17 bases between V and J, which are trimmed by 0 bases and 10 bases respectively. The germline V gene provides CDR1 SGDLS and CDR2 YYNGEE. The CDR3 goes from the cysteine to the phenylalanine over 16 residues. Left in the record is the CDR3 DNA by itself, 48 bases read in frame from the first base.